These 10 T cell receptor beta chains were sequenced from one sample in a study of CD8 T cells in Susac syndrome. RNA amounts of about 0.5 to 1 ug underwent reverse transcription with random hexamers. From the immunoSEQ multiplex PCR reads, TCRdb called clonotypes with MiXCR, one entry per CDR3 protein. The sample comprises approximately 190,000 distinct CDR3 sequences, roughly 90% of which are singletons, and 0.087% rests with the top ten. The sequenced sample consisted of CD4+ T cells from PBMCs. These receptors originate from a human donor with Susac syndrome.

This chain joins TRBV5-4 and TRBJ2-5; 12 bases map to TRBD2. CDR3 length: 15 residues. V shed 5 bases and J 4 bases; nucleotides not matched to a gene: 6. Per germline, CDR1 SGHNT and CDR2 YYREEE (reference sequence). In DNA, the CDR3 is TGTGCCAGCAGTTCCACACTAGCGGGGGGAGAGACCCAGTACTTC. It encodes CASSSTLAGGETQYF.

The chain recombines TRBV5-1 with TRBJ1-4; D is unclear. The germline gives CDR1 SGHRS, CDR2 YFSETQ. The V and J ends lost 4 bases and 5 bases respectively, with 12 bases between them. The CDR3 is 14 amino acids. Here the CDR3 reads CASSTRTANEKLFF. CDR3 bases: TGCGCCAGCAGCACTAGGACGGCGAATGAAAAACTGTTTTTT. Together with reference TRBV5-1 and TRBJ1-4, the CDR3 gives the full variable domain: KAGVTQTPRYLIKTRGQQVTLSCSPISGHRSVSWYQQTPGQGLQFLFEYFSETQRNKGNFPGRFSGRQFSNSRSEMNVSTLELGDSALYLCASSTRTANEKLFFGSGTQLSVL.

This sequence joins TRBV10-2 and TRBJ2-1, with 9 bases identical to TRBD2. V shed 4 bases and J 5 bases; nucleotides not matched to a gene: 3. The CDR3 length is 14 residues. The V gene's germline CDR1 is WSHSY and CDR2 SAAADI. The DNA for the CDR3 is TGCGCCAGCAGTGTAGCGGGAGCGGACAATGAGCAGTTCTTC. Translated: CASSVAGADNEQFF.

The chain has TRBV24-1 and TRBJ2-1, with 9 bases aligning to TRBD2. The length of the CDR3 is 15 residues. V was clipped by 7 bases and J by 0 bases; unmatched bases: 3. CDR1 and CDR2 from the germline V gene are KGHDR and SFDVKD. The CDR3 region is CATSIAGDSYNEQFF. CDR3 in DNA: TGTGCCACCAGCATAGCGGGAGACTCCTACAATGAGCAGTTCTTC.

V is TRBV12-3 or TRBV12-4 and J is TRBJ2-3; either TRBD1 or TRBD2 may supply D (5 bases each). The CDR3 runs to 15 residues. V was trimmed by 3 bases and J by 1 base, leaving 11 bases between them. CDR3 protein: CASSLRGGGTDTQYF. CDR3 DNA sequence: TGTGCCAGCAGTTTGAGGGGCGGTGGCACAGATACGCAGTATTTT.

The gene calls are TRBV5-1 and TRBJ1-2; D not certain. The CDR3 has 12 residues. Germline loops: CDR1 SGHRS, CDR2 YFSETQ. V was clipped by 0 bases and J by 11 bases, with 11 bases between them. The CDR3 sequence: CASSLDGVPYTF. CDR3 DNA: TGCGCCAGCAGCTTGGATGGGGTTCCGTACACCTTC.

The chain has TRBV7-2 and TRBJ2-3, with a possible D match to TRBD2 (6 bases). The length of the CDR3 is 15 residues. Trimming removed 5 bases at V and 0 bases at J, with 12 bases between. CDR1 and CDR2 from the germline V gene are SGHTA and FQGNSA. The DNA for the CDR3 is TGTGCCAGCAGCCTACCGAGCGGGAGCACAGATACGCAGTATTTT. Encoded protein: CASSLPSGSTDTQYF.

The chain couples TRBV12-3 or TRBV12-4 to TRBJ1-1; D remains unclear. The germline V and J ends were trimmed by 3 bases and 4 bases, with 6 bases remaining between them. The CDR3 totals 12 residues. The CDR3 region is CASSLVGTEAFF. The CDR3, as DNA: TGTGCCAGCAGTTTGGTGGGCACTGAAGCTTTCTTT.

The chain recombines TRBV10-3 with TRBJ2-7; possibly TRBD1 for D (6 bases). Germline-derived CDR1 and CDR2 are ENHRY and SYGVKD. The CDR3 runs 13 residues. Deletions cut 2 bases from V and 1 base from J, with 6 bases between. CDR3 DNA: TGTGCCATCAGTGAGGGACAGTCCTACGAGCAGTACTTC. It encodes CAISEGQSYEQYF.

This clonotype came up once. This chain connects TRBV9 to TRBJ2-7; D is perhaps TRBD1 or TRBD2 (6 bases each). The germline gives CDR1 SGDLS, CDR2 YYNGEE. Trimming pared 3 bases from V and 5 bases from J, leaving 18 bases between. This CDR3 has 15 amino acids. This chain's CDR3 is CASSGVPGGWHEQYF. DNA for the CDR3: TGTGCCAGCAGCGGTGTCCCCGGGGGCTGGCACGAGCAGTACTTC.